This TCR beta chain was recorded in a study of CD4 T cells in relation to SARS-CoV-2 and coronaviruses. Findings and limits, study-wide: Compared with monoreactive clones, crossreactive clones showed significantly weaker SARS-CoV-2 expansion. No donor gave both pre-pandemic and post-infection samples.

Deep TCR-beta sequencing used DNA from uncultured naive and memory CD4+ T cells. Assay: immunoSEQ multiplex PCR; the TCRdb copy retains only in-frame clones and omits some. The sample consists of about 68,000 clones, approximately 93% of them appearing once. This clone was counted a single time. Its antigen is not identified. Unexposed donor CD4+ T cells date from 2011-2018, before the COVID-19 pandemic. The specimen sequenced was naive CD4+ T cells from PBMCs. Subset indicated: naive CD4+ T cells isolated by negative enrichment. The TCR sequence derives from a human donor in good health.

This CDR3 reads CASSQDLVRGTDTQYF. CDR3 nucleotide sequence: TGTGCCAGCAGCCAAGATCTAGTTAGGGGCACAGATACGCAGTATTTT. The chain is built from TRBV4-2 and TRBJ2-3, with D unclear. CDR1 and CDR2 from the germline V gene are LGHNA and YNFKEQ. The length of the CDR3 is 16 residues. V shed 0 bases and J shed 1 base, with 11 bases lying between them.